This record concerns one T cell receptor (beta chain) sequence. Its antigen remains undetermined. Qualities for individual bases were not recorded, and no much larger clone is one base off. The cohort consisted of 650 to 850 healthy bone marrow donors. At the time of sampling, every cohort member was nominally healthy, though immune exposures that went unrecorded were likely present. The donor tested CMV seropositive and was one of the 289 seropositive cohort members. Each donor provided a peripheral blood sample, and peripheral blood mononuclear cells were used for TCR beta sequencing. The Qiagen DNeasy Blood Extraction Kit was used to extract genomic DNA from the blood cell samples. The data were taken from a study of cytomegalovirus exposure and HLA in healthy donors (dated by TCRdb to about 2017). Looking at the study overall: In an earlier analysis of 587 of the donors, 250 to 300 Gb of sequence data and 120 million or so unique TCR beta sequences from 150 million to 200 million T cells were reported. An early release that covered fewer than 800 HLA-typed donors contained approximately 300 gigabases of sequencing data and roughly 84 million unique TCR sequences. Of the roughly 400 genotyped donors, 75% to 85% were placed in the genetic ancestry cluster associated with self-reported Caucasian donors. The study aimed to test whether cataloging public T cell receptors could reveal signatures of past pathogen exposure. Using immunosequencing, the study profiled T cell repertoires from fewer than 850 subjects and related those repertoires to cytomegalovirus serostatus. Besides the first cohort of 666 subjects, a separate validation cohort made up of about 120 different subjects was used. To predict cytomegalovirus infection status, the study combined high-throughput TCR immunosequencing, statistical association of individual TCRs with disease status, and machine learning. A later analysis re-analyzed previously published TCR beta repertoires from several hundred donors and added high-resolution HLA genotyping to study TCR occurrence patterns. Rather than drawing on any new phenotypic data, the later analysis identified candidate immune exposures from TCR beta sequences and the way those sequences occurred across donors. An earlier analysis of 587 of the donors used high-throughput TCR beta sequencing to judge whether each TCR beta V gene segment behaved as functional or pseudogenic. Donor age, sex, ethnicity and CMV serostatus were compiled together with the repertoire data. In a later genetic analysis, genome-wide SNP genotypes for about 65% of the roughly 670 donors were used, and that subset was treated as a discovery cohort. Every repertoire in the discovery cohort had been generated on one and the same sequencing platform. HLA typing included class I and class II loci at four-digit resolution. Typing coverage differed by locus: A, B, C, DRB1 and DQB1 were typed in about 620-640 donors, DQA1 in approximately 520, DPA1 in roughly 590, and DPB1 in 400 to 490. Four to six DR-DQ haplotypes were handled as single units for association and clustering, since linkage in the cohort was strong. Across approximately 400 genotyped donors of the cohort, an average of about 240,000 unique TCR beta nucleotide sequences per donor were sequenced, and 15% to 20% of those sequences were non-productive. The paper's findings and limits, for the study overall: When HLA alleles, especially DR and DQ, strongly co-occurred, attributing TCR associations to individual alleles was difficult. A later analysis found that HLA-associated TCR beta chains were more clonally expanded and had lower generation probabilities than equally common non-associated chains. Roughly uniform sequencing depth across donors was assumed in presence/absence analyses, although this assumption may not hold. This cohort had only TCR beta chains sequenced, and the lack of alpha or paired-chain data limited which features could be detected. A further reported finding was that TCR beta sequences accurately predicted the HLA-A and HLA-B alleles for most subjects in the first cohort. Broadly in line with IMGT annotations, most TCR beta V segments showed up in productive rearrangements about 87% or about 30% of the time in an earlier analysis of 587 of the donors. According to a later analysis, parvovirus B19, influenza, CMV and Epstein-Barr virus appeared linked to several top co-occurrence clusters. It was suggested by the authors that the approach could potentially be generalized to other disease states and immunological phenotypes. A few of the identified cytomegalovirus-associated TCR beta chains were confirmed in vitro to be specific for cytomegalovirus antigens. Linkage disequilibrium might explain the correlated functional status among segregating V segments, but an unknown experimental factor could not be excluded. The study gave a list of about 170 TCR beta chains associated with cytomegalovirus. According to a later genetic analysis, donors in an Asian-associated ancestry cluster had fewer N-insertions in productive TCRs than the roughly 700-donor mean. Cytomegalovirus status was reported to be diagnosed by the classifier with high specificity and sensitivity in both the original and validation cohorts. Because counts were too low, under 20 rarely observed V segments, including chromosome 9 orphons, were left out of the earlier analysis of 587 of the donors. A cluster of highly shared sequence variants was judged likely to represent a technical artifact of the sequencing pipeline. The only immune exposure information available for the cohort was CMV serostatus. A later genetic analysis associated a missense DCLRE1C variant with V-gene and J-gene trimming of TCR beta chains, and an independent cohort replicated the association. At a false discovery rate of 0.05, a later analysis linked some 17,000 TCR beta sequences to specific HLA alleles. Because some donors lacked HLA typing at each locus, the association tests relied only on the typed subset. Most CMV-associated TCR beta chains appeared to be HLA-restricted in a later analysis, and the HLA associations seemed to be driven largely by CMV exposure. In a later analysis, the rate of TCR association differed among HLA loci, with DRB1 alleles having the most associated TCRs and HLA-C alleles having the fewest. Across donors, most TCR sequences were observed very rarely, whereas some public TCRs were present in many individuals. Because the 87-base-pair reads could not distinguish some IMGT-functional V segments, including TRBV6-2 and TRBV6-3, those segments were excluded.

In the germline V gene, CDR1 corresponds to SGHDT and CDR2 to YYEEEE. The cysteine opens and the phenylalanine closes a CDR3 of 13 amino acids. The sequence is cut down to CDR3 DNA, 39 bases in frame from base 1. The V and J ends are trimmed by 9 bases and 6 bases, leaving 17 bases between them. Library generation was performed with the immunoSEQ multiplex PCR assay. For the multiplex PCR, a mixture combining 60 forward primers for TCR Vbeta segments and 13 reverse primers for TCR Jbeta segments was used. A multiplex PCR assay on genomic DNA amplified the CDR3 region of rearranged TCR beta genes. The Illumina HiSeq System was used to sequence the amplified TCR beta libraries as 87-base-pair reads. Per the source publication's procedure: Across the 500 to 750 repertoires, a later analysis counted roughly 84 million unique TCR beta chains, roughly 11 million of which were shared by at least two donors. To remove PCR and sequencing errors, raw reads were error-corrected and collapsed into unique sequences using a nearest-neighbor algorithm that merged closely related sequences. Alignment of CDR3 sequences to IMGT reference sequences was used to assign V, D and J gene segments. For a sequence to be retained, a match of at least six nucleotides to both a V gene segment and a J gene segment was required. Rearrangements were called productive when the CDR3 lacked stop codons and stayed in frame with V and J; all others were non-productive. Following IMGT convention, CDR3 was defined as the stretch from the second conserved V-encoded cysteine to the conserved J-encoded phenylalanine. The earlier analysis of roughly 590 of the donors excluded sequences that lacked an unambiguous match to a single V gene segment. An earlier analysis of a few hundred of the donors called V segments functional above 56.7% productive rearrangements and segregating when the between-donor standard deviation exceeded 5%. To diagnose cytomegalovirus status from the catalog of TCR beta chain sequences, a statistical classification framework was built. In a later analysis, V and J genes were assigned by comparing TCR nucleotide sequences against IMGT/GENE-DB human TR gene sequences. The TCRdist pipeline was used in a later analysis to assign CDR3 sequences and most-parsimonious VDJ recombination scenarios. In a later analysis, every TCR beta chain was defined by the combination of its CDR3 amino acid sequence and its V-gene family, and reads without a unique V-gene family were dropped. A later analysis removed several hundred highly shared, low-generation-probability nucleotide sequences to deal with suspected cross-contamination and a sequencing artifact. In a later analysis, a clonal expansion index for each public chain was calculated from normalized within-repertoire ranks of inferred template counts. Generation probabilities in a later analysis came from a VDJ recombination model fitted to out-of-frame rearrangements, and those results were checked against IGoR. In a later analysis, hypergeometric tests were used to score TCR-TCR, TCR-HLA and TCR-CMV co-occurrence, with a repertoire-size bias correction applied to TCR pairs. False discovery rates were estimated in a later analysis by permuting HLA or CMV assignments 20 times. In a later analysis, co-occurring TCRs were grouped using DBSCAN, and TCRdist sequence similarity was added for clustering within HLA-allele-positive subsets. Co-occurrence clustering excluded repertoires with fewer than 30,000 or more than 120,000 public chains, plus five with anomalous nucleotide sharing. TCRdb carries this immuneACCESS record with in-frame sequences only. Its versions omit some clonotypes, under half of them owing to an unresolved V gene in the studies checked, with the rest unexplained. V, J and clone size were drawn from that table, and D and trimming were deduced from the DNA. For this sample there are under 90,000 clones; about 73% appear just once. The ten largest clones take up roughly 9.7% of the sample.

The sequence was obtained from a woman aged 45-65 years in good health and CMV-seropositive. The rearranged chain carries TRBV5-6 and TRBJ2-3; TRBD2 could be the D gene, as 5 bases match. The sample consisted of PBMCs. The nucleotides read TGTGCCACCCGATCCCGGGATCCGGATACGCAGTATTTT. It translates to CATRSRDPDTQYF.